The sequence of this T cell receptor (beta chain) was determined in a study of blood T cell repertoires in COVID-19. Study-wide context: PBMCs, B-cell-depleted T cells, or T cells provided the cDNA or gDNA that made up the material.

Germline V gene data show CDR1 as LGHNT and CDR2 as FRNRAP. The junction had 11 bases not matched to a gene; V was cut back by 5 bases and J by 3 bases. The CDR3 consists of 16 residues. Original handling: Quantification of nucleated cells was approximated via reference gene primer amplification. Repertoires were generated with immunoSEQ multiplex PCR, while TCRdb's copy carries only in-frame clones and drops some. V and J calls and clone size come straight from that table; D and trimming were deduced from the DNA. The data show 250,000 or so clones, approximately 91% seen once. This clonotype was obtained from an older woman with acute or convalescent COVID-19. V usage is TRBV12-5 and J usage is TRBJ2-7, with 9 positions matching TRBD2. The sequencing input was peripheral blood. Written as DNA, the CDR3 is TGTGCTAGTGGTATTTACCTCAGCGGGGGGAACTACGAGCAGTACTTC. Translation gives CASGIYLSGGNYEQYF.